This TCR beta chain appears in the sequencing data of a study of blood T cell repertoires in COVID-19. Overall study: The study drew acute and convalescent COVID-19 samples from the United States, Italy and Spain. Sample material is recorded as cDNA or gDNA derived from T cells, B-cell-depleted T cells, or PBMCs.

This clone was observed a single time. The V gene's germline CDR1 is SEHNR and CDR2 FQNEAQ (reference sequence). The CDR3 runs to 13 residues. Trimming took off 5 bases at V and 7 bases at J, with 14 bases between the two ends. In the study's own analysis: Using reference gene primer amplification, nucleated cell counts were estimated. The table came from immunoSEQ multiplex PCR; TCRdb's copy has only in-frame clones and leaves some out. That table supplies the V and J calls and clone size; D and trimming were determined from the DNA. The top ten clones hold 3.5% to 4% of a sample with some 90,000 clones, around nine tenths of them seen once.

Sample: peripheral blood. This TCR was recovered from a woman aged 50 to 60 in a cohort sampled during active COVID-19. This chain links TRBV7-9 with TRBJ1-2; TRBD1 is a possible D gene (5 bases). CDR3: CASSPGGSAGYTF. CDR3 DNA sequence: TGTGCCAGCAGCCCCGGGGGGTCGGCTGGCTACACCTTC.